This record covers a single T cell receptor (beta chain). Per germline, CDR1 KGHSH and CDR2 LQKENI. V shed 8 bases and J 10 bases; nucleotides not matched to a gene: 16. This CDR3 has 14 residues. Per the original data handling: Quantification of nucleated cells was approximated via reference gene primer amplification. Some clones are missing from TCRdb's copy, which holds only in-frame ones; the method was immunoSEQ multiplex PCR. D and trimming were read from the DNA, whereas the V and J calls and clone size are those reported in that table. The data contain about 210,000 clones, around nine tenths of them singletons. This sample is drawn from a study of blood T cell repertoires in COVID-19. Study overall: Some COVID-19 samples were acute and others convalescent; all came from the United States, Italy and Spain. In each case, the material was cDNA or gDNA derived from T cells, B-cell-depleted T cells, or PBMCs.

The chain combines TRBV18 with TRBJ1-2, with 7 bases identical to TRBD1. The material sequenced was peripheral blood. The TCR comes from a woman between 35 and 50 years old with acute or convalescent COVID-19. The CDR3 protein is CASAFAGTERAYTF. CDR3 sequence (DNA): TGTGCCAGCGCCTTCGCCGGGACAGAGAGGGCCTACACCTTC.